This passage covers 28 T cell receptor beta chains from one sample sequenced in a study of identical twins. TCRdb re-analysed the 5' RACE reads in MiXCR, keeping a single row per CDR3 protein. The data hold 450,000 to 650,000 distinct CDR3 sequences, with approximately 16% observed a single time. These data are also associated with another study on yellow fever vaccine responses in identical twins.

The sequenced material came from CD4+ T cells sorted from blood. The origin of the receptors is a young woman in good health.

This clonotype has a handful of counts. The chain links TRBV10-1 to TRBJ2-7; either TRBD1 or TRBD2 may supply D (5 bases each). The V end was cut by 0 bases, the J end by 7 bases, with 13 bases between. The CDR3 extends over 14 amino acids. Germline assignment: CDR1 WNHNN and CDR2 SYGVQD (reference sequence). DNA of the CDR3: TGCGCCAGCAGTGAGTCTCCGAGGGGTAGGGAGCAGTACTTC. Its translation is CASSESPRGREQYF.

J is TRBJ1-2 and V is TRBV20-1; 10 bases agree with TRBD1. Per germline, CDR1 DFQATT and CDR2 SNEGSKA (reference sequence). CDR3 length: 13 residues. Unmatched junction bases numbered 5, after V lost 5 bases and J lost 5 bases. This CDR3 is CSASRQGAYGYTF. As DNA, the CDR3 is TGCAGTGCTTCGAGACAGGGGGCGTATGGCTACACCTTC.

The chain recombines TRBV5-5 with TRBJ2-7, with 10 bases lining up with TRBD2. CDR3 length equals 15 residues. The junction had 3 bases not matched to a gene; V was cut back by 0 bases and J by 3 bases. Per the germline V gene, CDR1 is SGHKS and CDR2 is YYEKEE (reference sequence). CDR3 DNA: TGTGCCAGCAGCTTGGTGCCTAGCGGGAGCTACGAGCAGTACGTC. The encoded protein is CASSLVPSGSYEQYV.

The CDR3 sequence: CASSWPDSSNYGYTF. DNA of the CDR3: TGTGCCAGCAGCTGGCCGGACAGCTCGAACTATGGCTACACCTTC. The chain couples TRBV7-9 to TRBJ1-2; possibly TRBD1 for D (6 bases). V was pared by 4 bases and J by 2 bases, with 14 bases between. Germline loops: CDR1 SEHNR, CDR2 FQNEAQ (reference sequence). The CDR3 runs 15 residues.

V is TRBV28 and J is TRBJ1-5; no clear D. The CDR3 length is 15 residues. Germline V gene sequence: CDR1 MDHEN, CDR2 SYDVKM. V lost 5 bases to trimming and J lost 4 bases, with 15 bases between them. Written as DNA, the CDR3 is TGTGCCAGCAGTCCCCCTGGGGTGCCAAATCAGCCCCAGCATTTT. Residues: CASSPPGVPNQPQHF. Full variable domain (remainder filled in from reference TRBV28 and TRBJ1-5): DVKVTQSSRYLVKRTGEKVFLECVQDMDHENMFWYRQDPGLGLRLIYFSYDVKMKEKGDIPEGYSVSREKKERFSLILESASTNQTSMYLCASSPPGVPNQPQHFGDGTRLSIL.

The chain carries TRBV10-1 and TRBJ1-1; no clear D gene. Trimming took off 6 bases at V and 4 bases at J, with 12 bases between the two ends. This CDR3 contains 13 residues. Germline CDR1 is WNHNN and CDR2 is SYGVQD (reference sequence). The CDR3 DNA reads TGCGCCAGCAGCGCCGGGCTTGCCACTGAAGCTTTCTTT. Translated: CASSAGLATEAFF.

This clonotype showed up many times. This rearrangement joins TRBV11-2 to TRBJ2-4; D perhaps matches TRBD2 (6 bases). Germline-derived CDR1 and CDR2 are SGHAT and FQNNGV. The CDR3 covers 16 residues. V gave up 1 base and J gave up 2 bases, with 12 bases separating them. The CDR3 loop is CASSLVGGISKNIQYF. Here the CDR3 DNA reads TGTGCCAGCAGCTTAGTCGGGGGAATATCCAAAAACATTCAGTACTTC.

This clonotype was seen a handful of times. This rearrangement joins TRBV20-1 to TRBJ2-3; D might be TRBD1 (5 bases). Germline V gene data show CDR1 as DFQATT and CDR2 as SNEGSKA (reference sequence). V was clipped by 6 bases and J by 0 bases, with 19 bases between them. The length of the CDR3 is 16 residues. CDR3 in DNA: TGCAGTGCCACGAACCCCCAGGGAAGGAGCACAGATACGCAGTATTTT. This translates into CSATNPQGRSTDTQYF.

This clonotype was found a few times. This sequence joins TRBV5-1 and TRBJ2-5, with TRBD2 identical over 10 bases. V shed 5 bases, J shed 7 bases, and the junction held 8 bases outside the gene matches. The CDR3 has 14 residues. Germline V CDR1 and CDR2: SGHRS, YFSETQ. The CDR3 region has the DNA TGCGCCAGCAGGACCGACCCTAGCGGGGGGACCCAGTACTTC. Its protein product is CASRTDPSGGTQYF.

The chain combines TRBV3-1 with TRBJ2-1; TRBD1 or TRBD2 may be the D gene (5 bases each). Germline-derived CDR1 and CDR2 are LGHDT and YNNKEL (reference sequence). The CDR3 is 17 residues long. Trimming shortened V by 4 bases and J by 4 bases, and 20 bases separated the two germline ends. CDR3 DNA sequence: TGTGCCAGCAGCCCAATGGGGCGGACTGGGAATTACAATGAGCAGTTCTTC. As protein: CASSPMGRTGNYNEQFF.

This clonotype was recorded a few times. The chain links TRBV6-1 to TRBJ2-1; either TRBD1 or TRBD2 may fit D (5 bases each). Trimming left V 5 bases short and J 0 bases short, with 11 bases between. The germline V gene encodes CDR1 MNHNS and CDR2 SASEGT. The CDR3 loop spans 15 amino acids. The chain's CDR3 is CASSPGHSSYNEQFF. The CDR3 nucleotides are TGTGCCAGCAGTCCGGGGCATAGCTCCTACAATGAGCAGTTCTTC.

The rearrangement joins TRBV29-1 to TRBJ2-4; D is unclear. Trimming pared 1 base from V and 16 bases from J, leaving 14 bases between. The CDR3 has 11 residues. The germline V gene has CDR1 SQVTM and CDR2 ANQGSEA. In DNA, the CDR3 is TGCAGCGTTGAAGTGCAAGGGTTCGCTTACTTC. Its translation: CSVEVQGFAYF.

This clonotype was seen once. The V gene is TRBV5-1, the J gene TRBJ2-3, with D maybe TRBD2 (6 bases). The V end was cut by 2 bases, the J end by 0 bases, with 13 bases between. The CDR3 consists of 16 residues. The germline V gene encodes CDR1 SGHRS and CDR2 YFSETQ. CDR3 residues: CASSFAGTYSTDTQYF. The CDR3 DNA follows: TGCGCCAGCAGCTTTGCGGGGACGTACAGCACAGATACGCAGTATTTT.

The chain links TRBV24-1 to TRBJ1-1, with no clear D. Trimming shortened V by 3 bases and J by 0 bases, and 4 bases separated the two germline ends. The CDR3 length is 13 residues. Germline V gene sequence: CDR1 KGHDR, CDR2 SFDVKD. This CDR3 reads CATSDLLNTEAFF. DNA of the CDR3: TGTGCCACCAGTGATCTACTGAACACTGAAGCTTTCTTT.

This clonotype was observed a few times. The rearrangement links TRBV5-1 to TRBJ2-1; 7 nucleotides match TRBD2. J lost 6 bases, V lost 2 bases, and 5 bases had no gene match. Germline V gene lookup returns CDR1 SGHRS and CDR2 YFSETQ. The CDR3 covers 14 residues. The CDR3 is CASSLGASGNEQFF. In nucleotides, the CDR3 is TGCGCCAGCAGCTTAGGTGCTAGCGGCAATGAGCAGTTCTTC. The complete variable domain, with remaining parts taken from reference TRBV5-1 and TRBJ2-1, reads KAGVTQTPRYLIKTRGQQVTLSCSPISGHRSVSWYQQTPGQGLQFLFEYFSETQRNKGNFPGRFSGRQFSNSRSEMNVSTLELGDSALYLCASSLGASGNEQFFGPGTRLTVL.

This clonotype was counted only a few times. The CDR3 sequence is CATSRDHGVRNSPLHF. Written as DNA, the CDR3 is TGTGCCACCAGCAGAGATCACGGGGTGAGAAATTCACCCCTCCACTTT. The genes are TRBV15 and TRBJ1-6; no definite D call. Germline V gives CDR1 LNHNV, CDR2 YYDKDF (reference sequence). With 0 bases removed from V and 7 bases from J, the gap between germline ends came to 13 bases. The CDR3 totals 16 residues.

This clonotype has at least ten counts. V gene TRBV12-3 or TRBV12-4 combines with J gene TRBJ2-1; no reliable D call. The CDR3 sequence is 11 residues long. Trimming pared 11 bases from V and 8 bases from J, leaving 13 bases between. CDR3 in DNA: TGTGCCGCAAGGCTGGACCATGAGCAGTTCTTC. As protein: CAARLDHEQFF.

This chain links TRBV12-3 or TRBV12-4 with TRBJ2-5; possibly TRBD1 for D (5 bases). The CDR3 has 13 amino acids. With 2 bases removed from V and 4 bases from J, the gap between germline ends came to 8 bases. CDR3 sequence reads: CASSLRGLETQYF. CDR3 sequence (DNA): TGTGCCAGCAGTTTAAGGGGTCTAGAGACCCAGTACTTC.

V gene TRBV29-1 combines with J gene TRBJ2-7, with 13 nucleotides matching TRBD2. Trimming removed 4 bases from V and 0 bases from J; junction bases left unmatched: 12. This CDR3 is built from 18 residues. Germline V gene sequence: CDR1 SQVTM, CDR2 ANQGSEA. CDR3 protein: CSVGRRLAGGPSSYEQYF. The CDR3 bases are TGCAGCGTTGGGCGAAGACTAGCGGGAGGCCCAAGCTCCTACGAGCAGTACTTC.

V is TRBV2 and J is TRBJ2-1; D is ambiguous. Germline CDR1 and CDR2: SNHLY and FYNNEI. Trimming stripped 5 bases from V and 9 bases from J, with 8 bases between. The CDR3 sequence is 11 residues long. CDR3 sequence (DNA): TGTGCCAGCAGTTGGGCGGTTGAGCAGTTCTTC. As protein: CASSWAVEQFF.

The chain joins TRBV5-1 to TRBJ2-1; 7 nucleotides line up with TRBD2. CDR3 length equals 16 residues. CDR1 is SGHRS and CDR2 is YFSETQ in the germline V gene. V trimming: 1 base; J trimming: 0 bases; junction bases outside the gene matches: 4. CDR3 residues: CASSLSAGSSYNEQFF. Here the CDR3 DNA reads TGCGCCAGCAGCTTGTCAGCGGGGAGCTCCTACAATGAGCAGTTCTTC.

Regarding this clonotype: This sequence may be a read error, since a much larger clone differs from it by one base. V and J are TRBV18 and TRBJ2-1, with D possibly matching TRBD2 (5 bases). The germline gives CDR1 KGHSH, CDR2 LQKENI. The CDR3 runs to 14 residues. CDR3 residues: CASSPNGLSGEQSF. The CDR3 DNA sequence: TGTGCCAGCTCACCAAACGGACTTTCGGGTGAGCAGTCCTTC.

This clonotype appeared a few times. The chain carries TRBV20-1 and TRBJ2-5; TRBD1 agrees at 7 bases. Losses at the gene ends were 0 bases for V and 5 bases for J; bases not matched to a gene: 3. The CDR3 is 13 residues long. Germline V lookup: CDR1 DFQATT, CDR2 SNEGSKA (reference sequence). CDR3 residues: CSARDTRGETQYF. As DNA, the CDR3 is TGCAGTGCTAGAGATACCAGGGGGGAGACCCAGTACTTC.

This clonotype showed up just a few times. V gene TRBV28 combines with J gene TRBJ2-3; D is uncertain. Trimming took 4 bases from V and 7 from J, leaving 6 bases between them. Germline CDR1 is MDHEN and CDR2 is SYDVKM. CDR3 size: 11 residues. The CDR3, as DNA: TGTGCCAGCAGTTGGATAAATACGCAGTATTTT. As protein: CASSWINTQYF.

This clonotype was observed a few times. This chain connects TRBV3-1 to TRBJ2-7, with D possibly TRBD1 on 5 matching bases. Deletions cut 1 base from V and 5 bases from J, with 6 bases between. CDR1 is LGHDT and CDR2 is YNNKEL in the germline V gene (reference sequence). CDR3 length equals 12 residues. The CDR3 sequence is CASSQGGHEQYF. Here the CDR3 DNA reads TGTGCCAGCAGCCAAGGGGGCCACGAGCAGTACTTC.

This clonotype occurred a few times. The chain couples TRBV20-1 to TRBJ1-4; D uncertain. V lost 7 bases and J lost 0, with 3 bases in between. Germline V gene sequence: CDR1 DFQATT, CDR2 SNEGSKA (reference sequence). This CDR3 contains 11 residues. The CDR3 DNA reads TGCAGTGGACCAACTAATGAAAAACTGTTTTTT. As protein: CSGPTNEKLFF.

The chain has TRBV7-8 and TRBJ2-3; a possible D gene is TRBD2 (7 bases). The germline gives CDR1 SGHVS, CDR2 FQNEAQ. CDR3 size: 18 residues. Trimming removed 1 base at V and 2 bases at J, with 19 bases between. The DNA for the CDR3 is TGTGCCAGCAGCTTAGAGGGGGGGACTCTTGGAGTCACAGATACGCAGTATTTT. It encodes CASSLEGGTLGVTDTQYF.

The CDR3 region is CASSLGGASGGWGEQFF. As DNA, the CDR3 is TGTGCCAGCAGTTTAGGTGGGGCTAGCGGGGGCTGGGGGGAGCAGTTCTTC. This chain uses TRBV28 with TRBJ2-1, with 10 bases aligning to TRBD2. The germline CDR1 and CDR2 sequences are MDHEN and SYDVKM. The CDR3 covers 17 residues. Unmatched junction bases numbered 14, after V lost 2 bases and J lost 10 bases.